These 2 T cell receptor beta chains were all obtained from the same sample, sequenced in a study of CD8+ T cells in alopecia areata. Treatment denoted: oral pan-JAK inhibitor, 5-10 mg twice daily. cDNA serving as the sequencing template came from extracted, reverse transcribed RNA. Some clones are missing from TCRdb's copy, which holds only in-frame ones; the method was immunoSEQ multiplex PCR. The table includes about 200,000 clones, nearly 60% detected once. Sequencing used CD4+ T cells sorted from blood, obtained at week 24, from a patient treated with tofacitinib. The receptor set was obtained from a human donor with alopecia areata.

The chain employs TRBV30 and TRBJ1-5, with D possibly being TRBD1 (6 bases). Germline V gene sequence: CDR1 GTSNPN, CDR2 SVGIG (reference sequence). V lost 4 bases and J lost 7, with 14 bases in between. This CDR3 has 13 residues. CDR3: CAWNEQGSQPQHF. Here the CDR3 DNA reads TGTGCCTGGAATGAACAGGGCTCGCAGCCCCAGCATTTT. Full variable domain (rest looked up from reference TRBV30 and TRBJ1-5): SQTIHQWPATLVQPVGSPLSLECTVEGTSNPNLYWYRQAAGRGLQLLFYSVGIGQISSEVPQNLSASRPQDRQFILSSKKLLLSDSGFYLCAWNEQGSQPQHFGDGTRLSIL.

The CDR3 DNA is TGTGCCAGCAGCTTATCAGCCTACGAGCAGTACTTC. Translation gives CASSLSAYEQYF. The J gene is TRBJ2-7, the V gene TRBV7-9; D ambiguous. Germline V gene data show CDR1 as SEHNR and CDR2 as FQNEAQ (reference sequence). V dropped 2 bases and J dropped 2 bases, with 4 bases sitting between them. This CDR3 has 12 amino acids.